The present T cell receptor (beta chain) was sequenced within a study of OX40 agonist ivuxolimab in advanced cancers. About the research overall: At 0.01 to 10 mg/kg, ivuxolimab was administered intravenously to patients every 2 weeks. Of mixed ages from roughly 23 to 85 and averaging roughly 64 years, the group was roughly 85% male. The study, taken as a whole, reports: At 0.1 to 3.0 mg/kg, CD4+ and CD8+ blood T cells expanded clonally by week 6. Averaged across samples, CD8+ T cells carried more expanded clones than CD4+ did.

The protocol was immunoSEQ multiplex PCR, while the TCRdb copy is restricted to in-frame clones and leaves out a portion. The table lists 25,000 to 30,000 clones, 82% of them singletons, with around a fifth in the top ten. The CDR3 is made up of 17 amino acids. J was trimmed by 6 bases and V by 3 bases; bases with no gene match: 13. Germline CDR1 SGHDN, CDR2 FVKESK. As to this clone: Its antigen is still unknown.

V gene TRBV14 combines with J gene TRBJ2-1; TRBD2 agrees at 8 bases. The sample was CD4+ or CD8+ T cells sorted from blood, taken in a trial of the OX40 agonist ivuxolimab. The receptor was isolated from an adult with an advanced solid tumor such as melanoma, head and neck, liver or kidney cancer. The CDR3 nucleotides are TGTGCCAGCAGCCAGCCAGAGGGGCTAGCGGGTATCAATGAGCAGTTCTTC. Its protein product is CASSQPEGLAGINEQFF.